The clone carrying this TCR beta chain was found many times. The entry originates in a study of neurological immune-mediated disorders. The cDNA was generated by 5'RACE with 10-nucleotide random UMIs. In each sequencing run, over 160 million TCR-beta sequences were generated from 15-18 subjects. TCRdb analysed the 5' RACE reads with MiXCR anew, one entry per CDR3 protein. The sample lists around 97,000 distinct CDR3 sequences, 11% occurring once. Time point in this sample: longitudinal time-point 3. Unsorted libraries were prepared from 2 million PBMCs that had been stored at -80 C. Germline CDR1 is MNHEY and CDR2 is SMNVEV (reference sequence). With V trimmed by 8 bases and J by 3 bases, 16 bases remained unmatched. The CDR3 consists of 16 residues.

The clonotype comes from a female donor with HTLV-1-associated myelopathy (HAM/TSP). The sequenced material came from PBMCs. This chain uses TRBV27 with TRBJ2-7, with 7 bases fitting TRBD2. CDR3 DNA sequence: TGTGCCAGCTACCCAGCCGGGACTACTGGGATCTACGAGCAGTACTTC. This encodes CASYPAGTTGIYEQYF.